Shown below are 22 T cell receptor beta chains from a single sample sequenced in a study of preoperative IRX-2 immunotherapy in early breast cancer. The assay was immunoSEQ multiplex PCR, and TCRdb's table has in-frame clones only and misses some. The sample records about 19,000 clones, 70% to 90% being singletons. Stated treatment: preoperative locoregional IRX-2 cytokine immunotherapy. Sample: lymph node tissue, taken after IRX-2 immunotherapy. These receptors originate from a human donor with breast cancer.

This chain links TRBV25-1 with TRBJ2-6, with D hard to call. V gave up 6 bases and J gave up 2 bases, with 5 bases separating them. This CDR3 has 13 residues. Germline CDR1 MGHDK, CDR2 SYGVNS. The CDR3 is CASRGTGANVLTF. The CDR3 DNA reads TGTGCCAGCAGGGGCACTGGGGCCAACGTCCTGACTTTC.

The genes are TRBV30 and TRBJ1-4; TRBD1 matches 8 bases. Germline V lookup: CDR1 GTSNPN, CDR2 SVGIG (reference sequence). This CDR3 is 14 amino acids long. V gave up 2 bases and J gave up 6 bases; unmatched junction bases: 5. CDR3 region: CAWSPTGGDEKLFF. The CDR3 nucleotides are TGTGCCTGGAGTCCTACAGGGGGGGATGAAAAACTGTTTTTT.

The chain links TRBV18 to TRBJ1-5; tentatively, D is TRBD1 (5 bases). CDR1 is KGHSH, CDR2 LQKENI, per germline. V was pared by 6 bases and J by 3 bases, with 6 bases between. The CDR3 covers 12 residues. For the CDR3, the DNA is TGTGCCAGCTCGGGGGACAATCAGCCCCAGCATTTT. Amino acid sequence: CASSGDNQPQHF.

The V and J genes are TRBV5-1 and TRBJ2-2; unclear D gene. CDR1 and CDR2 (germline): SGHRS, YFSETQ. V was shortened by 4 bases and J by 5 bases, with 12 bases between the two germline ends. The CDR3 length is 14 residues. The CDR3 protein is CASSNPPGTGELFF. In DNA, the CDR3 is TGCGCCAGCAGCAACCCCCCAGGTACCGGGGAGCTGTTTTTT.

J is TRBJ2-7 and V is TRBV19, with 8 bases aligning to TRBD1. Germline CDR1 and CDR2: LNHDA and SQIVND (reference sequence). The CDR3 consists of 15 residues. V shed 5 bases, J shed 1 base, and the junction held 7 bases outside the gene matches. CDR3 loop: CASSPQGATSYEQYF. CDR3 coding DNA: TGTGCCAGTAGTCCCCAGGGGGCGACGTCCTACGAGCAGTACTTC.

V and J are TRBV18 and TRBJ1-3; 9 bases are a match to TRBD1. Germline CDR1 reads KGHSH; CDR2 reads LQKENI. The trim removed 3 bases at V and 0 bases at J, leaving 9 bases unmatched. The CDR3 is 18 amino acids. In nucleotides, the CDR3 is TGTGCCAGCTCACCCGGGACAGGGTTCGGCAGCTCTGGAAACACCATATATTTT. Encoded protein: CASSPGTGFGSSGNTIYF.

This chain uses TRBV6-8 with TRBJ2-3, with D perhaps TRBD1 (5 bases). The CDR3 is 14 residues long. V was cut by 7 bases and J by 4 bases, with 15 bases left in between. Per the germline V gene, CDR1 is MNHGY and CDR2 is SAAAGT. The DNA for the CDR3 is TGTGCCAGCAACGAACCAGGGTTCGCAGATACGCAGTATTTT. This encodes CASNEPGFADTQYF.

The gene calls are TRBV12-5 and TRBJ2-6; D remains unclear. CDR3 length: 14 amino acids. CDR1 is LGHNT and CDR2 is FRNRAP in the germline V gene. This CDR3 reads CASAPGRGANVLTF. The CDR3 nucleotides read TGTGCCAGCGCTCCGGGTCGGGGGGCCAACGTCCTGACTTTC.

This rearrangement joins TRBV9 to TRBJ1-3, with 8 positions matching TRBD1. J lost 3 bases, V lost 3 bases, and 17 bases had no gene match. CDR1 is SGDLS, CDR2 YYNGEE, per germline. This CDR3 has 19 residues. CDR3 region: CASSATIRDRTTRGNTIYF. CDR3 nucleotide sequence: TGTGCCAGCAGCGCTACGATCCGGGACAGGACTACTCGTGGAAACACCATATATTTT.

The genes are TRBV10-2 and TRBJ2-1; 7 nucleotides agree with TRBD2. Germline V gene lookup returns CDR1 WSHSY and CDR2 SAAADI. The V and J ends lost 8 bases and 6 bases, in that order; junction bases with no gene match: 7. This CDR3 has 13 amino acids. CDR3 protein: CASGGLVSNEQFF. In DNA form, the CDR3 reads TGCGCCAGCGGCGGACTAGTTTCCAATGAGCAGTTCTTC.

This clone was counted a single time. This chain joins TRBV12-2 and TRBJ2-3; TRBD2 is the table's D call, not checked against the DNA. TRBV12-2 corresponds to a pseudogene. CDR3 size: 16 residues. CDR3 sequence reads: CASAPEGPPRTDTQYF. CDR3 in DNA: TGTGCCAGTGCCCCGGAGGGGCCACCTCGCACAGATACGCAGTATTTT.

This clone was seen a handful of times. The chain joins TRBV23-1 to TRBJ2-6; D is unresolved. TRBV23-1 is an open reading frame whose function is uncertain. With 1 base removed from V and 0 bases from J, the gap between germline ends came to 4 bases. The CDR3 is made up of 15 amino acids. This CDR3 is CASSQFRSGANVLTF. CDR3 bases: TGCGCCAGCAGTCAATTCCGCTCTGGGGCCAACGTCCTGACTTTC.

This chain joins TRBV6-1 and TRBJ1-4; no firm D call. The CDR3 runs to 13 residues. Trimming pared 0 bases from V and 5 bases from J, leaving 4 bases between. CDR1 MNHNS and CDR2 SASEGT come from the germline V gene. CDR3: CASSEARNEKLFF. CDR3 in DNA: TGTGCCAGCAGTGAAGCGAGGAATGAAAAACTGTTTTTT.

The chain has TRBV28 and TRBJ1-1; D gene uncertain. The CDR3 covers 12 residues. V lost 7 bases and J 5 bases, leaving 11 bases between the germline ends. CDR1 and CDR2 (germline): MDHEN, SYDVKM. DNA of the CDR3: TGTGCCAGCACCGGTCCCTCTACTGAAGCTTTCTTT. It specifies CASTGPSTEAFF.

This chain connects TRBV29-1 to TRBJ2-1, with 9 bases lining up with TRBD2. Germline V gives CDR1 SQVTM, CDR2 ANQGSEA. With 6 bases clipped from V and 4 bases from J, the junction kept 1 base outside the gene matches. The CDR3 has 12 amino acids. CDR3 sequence reads: CSVAGGYNEQFF. CDR3 nucleotides: TGCAGCGTGGCGGGAGGGTACAATGAGCAGTTCTTC.

The V and J genes are TRBV18 and TRBJ2-2; D not certain. Trimming shortened V by 2 bases and J by 0 bases, and 10 bases separated the two germline ends. The CDR3 extends over 16 amino acids. Germline CDR1 is KGHSH and CDR2 is LQKENI. CDR3 loop: CASSPFSSANTGELFF. The CDR3 DNA follows: TGTGCCAGCTCACCATTTTCCAGCGCGAACACCGGGGAGCTGTTTTTT.

This rearrangement joins TRBV28 to TRBJ1-3; D might be TRBD1 (5 bases). Trimming pared 5 bases from V and 3 bases from J, leaving 11 bases between. Per the germline V gene, CDR1 is MDHEN and CDR2 is SYDVKM. The CDR3 is made up of 14 amino acids. CDR3 bases: TGTGCCAGCAGTGGAAGGGGTGATGGAAACACCATATATTTT. It codes for CASSGRGDGNTIYF.

The chain's CDR3 is CASSLTGGRGNEQFF. For the CDR3, the DNA is TGTGCCAGCAGCTTAACGGGCGGGAGAGGCAATGAGCAGTTCTTC. The chain uses TRBV7-6 and TRBJ2-1; 7 bases are a match to TRBD2. CDR1 SGHVS and CDR2 FNYEAQ come from the germline V gene. V trimming: 2 bases; J trimming: 6 bases; junction bases outside the gene matches: 7. The CDR3 runs to 15 residues.

The genes are TRBV11-3 and TRBJ2-5; perhaps TRBD2 as D (6 bases). V lost 5 bases and J 4 bases, leaving 20 bases between the germline ends. This CDR3 has 16 amino acids. Germline CDR1 SGHNT, CDR2 YENEEA. CDR3 sequence reads: CASSVSGTGTLETQYF. In nucleotides, the CDR3 is TGTGCCAGCAGCGTCTCCGGGACTGGCACCTTAGAGACCCAGTACTTC.

This chain links TRBV6-8 with TRBJ1-1; D uncertain. Germline V lookup: CDR1 MNHGY, CDR2 SAAAGT. Trimming pared 6 bases from V and 4 bases from J, leaving 12 bases between. The CDR3 loop spans 13 amino acids. The CDR3 loop is CASSFRGTTEAFF. The CDR3 nucleotides are TGTGCCAGCAGCTTTCGGGGTACCACTGAAGCTTTCTTT.

The chain joins TRBV11-3 to TRBJ2-2; 7 bases are shared with TRBD2. Germline V CDR1 and CDR2: SGHNT, YENEEA. V lost 5 bases and J lost 4; bases outside the gene matches: 7. The CDR3 has 15 amino acids. CDR3 residues: CASSNGLVRTGELFF. CDR3 in DNA: TGTGCCAGCAGCAACGGACTAGTTCGCACCGGGGAGCTGTTTTTT.

The chain employs TRBV5-1 and TRBJ1-4; 7 nucleotides agree with TRBD1. The germline V gene has CDR1 SGHRS and CDR2 YFSETQ. The CDR3 runs 15 residues. V gave up 2 bases and J gave up 8 bases; unmatched junction bases: 9. The CDR3 loop reads CASSFEGGVREKLFF. The CDR3 nucleotides are TGCGCCAGCAGCTTTGAAGGGGGCGTACGAGAAAAACTGTTTTTT. Together with reference TRBV5-1 and TRBJ1-4, the CDR3 gives the full variable domain: KAGVTQTPRYLIKTRGQQVTLSCSPISGHRSVSWYQQTPGQGLQFLFEYFSETQRNKGNFPGRFSGRQFSNSRSEMNVSTLELGDSALYLCASSFEGGVREKLFFGSGTQLSVL.